Given below is one T cell receptor beta chain in context. Its target is not known. This sample is drawn from a study of CD8+CD57+ T cells in acquired aplastic anemia. Study-level background: CD4+ and CD8+ cells, once sorted, gave DNA averaging roughly 3 ug. Broader study findings: The CD8+ Simpson's diversity of patients and controls was not significantly different.

Genomic DNA, the template, was used for profiling of the TCR beta VDJ and CDR3. TCRdb ran MiXCR on the reads and lists one entry per CDR3 protein. Of around 170,000 distinct CDR3 sequences listed, 55% to 80% are singletons. The sequenced sample was sorted CD4+, CD8+, or CD8+CD57+ T cells (not recorded which) from PBMCs. The source is a human donor in good health.

The CDR3, as DNA: TGCAGTGCTAGAGAGGACAGGGGGAGTGATACGCAGTATTTT. The encoded protein is CSAREDRGSDTQYF. The rearrangement uses TRBV20-1 and TRBJ2-3; 10 nucleotides line up with TRBD1. J was trimmed by 6 bases and V by 0 bases; bases with no gene match: 3. CDR1 DFQATT and CDR2 SNEGSKA come from the germline V gene (reference sequence). The CDR3 totals 14 residues.